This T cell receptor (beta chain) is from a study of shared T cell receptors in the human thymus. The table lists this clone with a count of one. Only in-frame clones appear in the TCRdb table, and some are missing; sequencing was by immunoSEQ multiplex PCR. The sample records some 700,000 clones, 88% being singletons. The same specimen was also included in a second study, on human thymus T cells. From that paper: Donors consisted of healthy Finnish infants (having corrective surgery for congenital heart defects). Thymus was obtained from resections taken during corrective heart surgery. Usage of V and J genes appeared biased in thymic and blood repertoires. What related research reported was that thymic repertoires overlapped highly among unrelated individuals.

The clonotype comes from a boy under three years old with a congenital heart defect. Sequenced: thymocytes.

DNA for the CDR3: TGTGCCAGCAGCCCGCCTGGCGGGAGCGTCTACGAGCAGTACTTC. This encodes CASSPPGGSVYEQYF. The chain links TRBV7-2 to TRBJ2-7, with 7 bases identical to TRBD2. V shed 5 bases, J shed 3 bases, and the junction held 10 bases outside the gene matches. CDR1 and CDR2 from the germline V gene are SGHTA and FQGNSA. The CDR3 loop spans 15 amino acids.